These 24 T cell receptor beta chains were all obtained from the same sample, sequenced in a study of T cells in women clearing cervical HPV infection. This table comes from immunoSEQ multiplex PCR, and its TCRdb copy is limited to in-frame clones, with some not included. The sample has about 36,000 clones. The sequenced sample consisted of blood buffy coat. The receptors come from a woman aged 18-69 years with a cervical HPV16 infection that either progressed to CIN3+ or cleared (not recorded which).

About this clone: The read ends 3 residues shy of where the CDR3 ends; the end is completed using the germline J gene. This chain links TRBV5-1 with TRBJ1-1; D is perhaps TRBD1 (6 bases). The CDR3 has 14 residues. Looked up from germline, CDR1 is SGHRS and CDR2 is YFSETQ. V was cut by 4 bases and J by 7 bases, with 17 bases left in between. The covered CDR3 bases are TGCGCCAGCAGCCAGAAGGGACAAAGTAGTGAA. Protein: CASSQKGQSSE. The complete CDR3 sequence is CASSQKGQSSEAFF. Using reference TRBV5-1 and TRBJ1-1 for the parts outside the CDR3, the full variable domain is KAGVTQTPRYLIKTRGQQVTLSCSPISGHRSVSWYQQTPGQGLQFLFEYFSETQRNKGNFPGRFSGRQFSNSRSEMNVSTLELGDSALYLCASSQKGQSSEAFFGQGTRLTVV.

About this clone itself: Sequencing ends 3 residues short of the CDR3 end; the germline J gene provides the rest. V usage is TRBV29-1 and J usage is TRBJ2-1; 14 bases line up with TRBD2. J lost 6 bases, V lost 6 bases, and 1 base had no gene match. CDR1 SQVTM and CDR2 ANQGSEA come from the germline V gene. CDR3 size: 13 residues. The part of the CDR3 DNA that was read is TGCAGCGTGGGACTAGCGGGAGTCAATGAG. Protein: CSVGLAGVNE. The whole CDR3 region reads CSVGLAGVNEQFF.

Concerning this clone itself: The observed sequence ends 3 residues before the CDR3 terminus, with the missing tail filled in from the germline J gene. This chain connects TRBV29-1 to TRBJ2-1; the match to TRBD2 covers 12 bases. Germline lookup yields CDR1 SQVTM and CDR2 ANQGSEA. V was clipped by 5 bases and J by 6 bases; unmatched bases: 5. The CDR3 is 14 amino acids. The CDR3 protein is CSVLGLAGSNEQFF. The DNA read from the CDR3 is TGCAGCGTTCTAGGACTAGCGGGGAGCAATGAG.

Comment on this clone: The read gets to within 3 residues of the CDR3 end, and the germline J gene fills in the rest. The chain is built from TRBV5-6 and TRBJ2-7; tentatively, D is TRBD2 (5 bases). Germline V gene sequence: CDR1 SGHDT, CDR2 YYEEEE. The CDR3 extends over 12 amino acids. Trimming cost V 7 bases and J 5 bases, with 13 bases left between them. The part of the CDR3 DNA that was read is TGTGCCAGCGGCGATAGCGCCCACGAG. It codes for CASGDSAHE. From start to end, the CDR3 is CASGDSAHEQYF.

Points on this clone: The read finishes 3 residues shy of the CDR3 end, and the germline J gene is used to complete it. This chain joins TRBV6-2 or TRBV6-3 and TRBJ2-2; D remains unclear. Germline assignment: CDR1 MNHEY and CDR2 SVGEGT. There are 14 residues in the CDR3. V gave up 8 bases and J gave up 3 bases, with 13 bases separating them. The CDR3 protein is CASLNRVYTGELFF. The covered CDR3 bases are TGTGCCAGCTTAAACAGAGTTTACACCGGGGAG.

Of note for this clone: The read ends 3 residues shy of where the CDR3 ends; the end is completed using the germline J gene. The rearrangement joins TRBV20-1 to TRBJ1-1; D is possibly TRBD1 (5 bases). Germline V gene sequence: CDR1 DFQATT, CDR2 SNEGSKA (reference sequence). V was cut by 0 bases and J by 5 bases, with 10 bases left in between. CDR3 size: 13 residues. The CDR3 sequence: CSARDLRGTEAFF. The sequenced CDR3 bases are TGCAGTGCTAGAGATCTCCGGGGGACTGAA.

With respect to this clone: The sequenced fragment ends 3 residues before the CDR3 boundary, so the rest is inferred from the germline J gene. V and J are TRBV5-1 and TRBJ2-3, with D maybe TRBD1 (6 bases). V lost 4 bases, J lost 2 bases, and 11 bases lay in between. CDR3 length equals 14 residues. Germline V gene sequence: CDR1 SGHRS, CDR2 YFSETQ. CDR3 DNA, as far as it was read: TGCGCCAGCAGCCCTGGACAGCTCACAGATACG. This gives the protein CASSPGQLTDT. The entire CDR3 protein is CASSPGQLTDTQYF.

A note on this clone: The read terminates 3 residues ahead of where the CDR3 ends, so the germline J gene completes it. This chain uses TRBV30 with TRBJ1-2, with 11 bases identical to TRBD1. There are 13 residues in the CDR3. In germline, CDR1 is GTSNPN, CDR2 SVGIG (reference sequence). CDR3 DNA (partial): TGTGCCTGGAGCCCGGACAGGGGGCGCGGC. It encodes CAWSPDRGRG. The whole CDR3 sequence is CAWSPDRGRGYTF.

Details on this clone: The read ends 3 residues early relative to the CDR3; the germline J gene fills the gap. The chain is built from TRBV28 and TRBJ1-3, with 9 bases lining up with TRBD1. The CDR3 runs to 14 residues. Losses at the gene ends were 6 bases for V and 3 bases for J; bases not matched to a gene: 3. Germline V CDR1 and CDR2: MDHEN, SYDVKM. CDR3 region: CASSRGQGGNTIYF. The CDR3 DNA, read in part, is TGTGCCAGCAGCCGGGGACAGGGTGGAAACACC.

A note on this clone: The read terminates 3 residues before the CDR3 end, so the remaining end is supplied by the germline J gene. The chain has TRBV6-1 and TRBJ1-2, with D possibly TRBD1 on 6 matching bases. The CDR3 covers 13 residues. Germline CDR1 is MNHNS and CDR2 is SASEGT. The sequenced CDR3 bases are TGTGCCAGCAGTGAAGCGGGGGCTGGAGGC. It translates to CASSEAGAGG. Given in full, the CDR3 is CASSEAGAGGYTF.

The CDR3 reads CASKRTGNQPQHF. The sequenced CDR3 bases are TGTGCCAGCAAGCGGACAGGGAATCAGCCC. This chain joins TRBV2 and TRBJ1-5; 8 nucleotides match TRBD1. The read terminates 3 residues before the CDR3 end, so the remaining end is supplied by the germline J gene. Germline lookup yields CDR1 SNHLY and CDR2 FYNNEI. Trimming at V came to 7 bases and at J to 4 bases, leaving 3 bases not matched to a gene. The CDR3 sequence is 13 residues long.

The sequenced CDR3 bases are TGCAGTGCTAGGATGCGGGAGGCGAACACAGATACG. This encodes CSARMREANTDT. The CDR3 as a whole reads CSARMREANTDTQYF. J is TRBJ2-3 and V is TRBV20-1; TRBD2 matches at 8 bases. With the read ending 3 residues before the CDR3 end, the germline J gene is used to fill in that end. Germline loops: CDR1 DFQATT, CDR2 SNEGSKA (reference sequence). With 3 bases clipped from V and 2 bases from J, the junction kept 7 bases outside the gene matches. This CDR3 has 15 amino acids.

Regarding this clone: The read terminates 3 residues ahead of where the CDR3 ends, so the germline J gene completes it. V usage is TRBV20-1 and J usage is TRBJ2-1; D may be TRBD2 (6 bases). This CDR3 is built from 16 residues. Per the germline V gene, CDR1 is DFQATT and CDR2 is SNEGSKA (reference sequence). Trimming stripped 6 bases from V and 3 bases from J, with 21 bases between. CDR3 DNA, as far as it was read: TGCAGTGCCCGTCCGGCCGGAGGGGATAGCTACAATGAG. As protein: CSARPAGGDSYNE. The entire CDR3 protein is CSARPAGGDSYNEQFF.

With respect to this clone: The sequenced fragment ends 3 residues before the CDR3 boundary, so the rest is inferred from the germline J gene. The genes are TRBV5-1 and TRBJ2-1; possible D gene TRBD2, 7 bases. With 3 bases removed from V and 5 bases from J, the gap between germline ends came to 15 bases. The germline V gene has CDR1 SGHRS and CDR2 YFSETQ. The CDR3 runs to 15 residues. CDR3 bases read: TGCGCCAGCAGCTACCCGGAGGGGGGGAACAATGAG. It yields the protein CASSYPEGGNNE. The full CDR3 is CASSYPEGGNNEQFF.

Comment on this clone: The sequenced fragment ends 3 residues before the CDR3 boundary, so the rest is inferred from the germline J gene. The chain uses TRBV20-1 and TRBJ1-5, with 9 bases fitting TRBD1. The germline CDR1 and CDR2 sequences are DFQATT and SNEGSKA (reference sequence). The CDR3 totals 15 residues. Germline trimming cut 3 bases from V and 7 bases from J; bases unmatched to any gene: 10. The DNA read from the CDR3 is TGCAGTGCTAGGGTGGGGACAGGGAAAAACCAGCCC. Translated, it gives CSARVGTGKNQP. The complete CDR3 reads CSARVGTGKNQPQHF.

Comment on this clone: The read finishes 3 residues shy of the CDR3 end, and the germline J gene is used to complete it. The chain uses TRBV5-1 and TRBJ1-2; D perhaps matches TRBD1 (5 bases). The CDR3 has 15 amino acids. V shed 1 base and J shed 6 bases, with 16 bases lying between them. Germline V gene sequence: CDR1 SGHRS, CDR2 YFSETQ. CDR3 loop: CASSLNPSGRDGYTF. CDR3 bases read: TGCGCCAGCAGCTTGAACCCATCAGGGAGGGATGGC.

A remark on this clone: The observed sequence ends 3 residues before the CDR3 terminus, with the missing tail filled in from the germline J gene. The rearrangement links TRBV20-1 to TRBJ2-1; TRBD2 matches at 11 bases. Germline assignment: CDR1 DFQATT and CDR2 SNEGSKA (reference sequence). V shed 0 bases, J shed 0 bases, and the junction held 13 bases outside the gene matches. This CDR3 comprises 20 residues. Incomplete CDR3 DNA: TGCAGTGCTAGAGATTGGGGGAAGACTAGCGGGGACCGCTCCTACAATGAG. Translated, it gives CSARDWGKTSGDRSYNE. The CDR3 in full is CSARDWGKTSGDRSYNEQFF.

Frequency places this clone as medium-sized. The read ends 3 residues before the CDR3 terminus; that terminus is restored from the germline J gene. V gene TRBV6-2 or TRBV6-3 combines with J gene TRBJ2-3; 10 bases match TRBD2. The germline V gene has CDR1 MNHEY and CDR2 SVGEGT. The CDR3 has 15 residues. The V and J ends lost 5 bases and 2 bases, in that order; junction bases with no gene match: 4. CDR3 DNA, as far as it was read: TGTGCCAGCAGTAGCGGGAGGGCCGCCACAGATACG. This sequence encodes CASSSGRAATDT. The entire CDR3 protein is CASSSGRAATDTQYF.

As to this clone: The read comes to an end 3 residues before the CDR3 does, leaving the germline J gene to fill in the end. The chain couples TRBV6-1 to TRBJ2-7, with D possibly matching TRBD2 (7 bases). V shed 0 bases and J shed 3 bases, with 12 bases lying between them. CDR1 and CDR2 from the germline V gene are MNHNS and SASEGT. This CDR3 spans 15 amino acids. Incomplete CDR3 DNA: TGTGCCAGCAGTGAAGCAGGGGGGGTTATCTACGAG. Amino acids: CASSEAGGVIYE. The whole CDR3 protein reads CASSEAGGVIYEQYF.

Details on this clone: The read halts 3 residues ahead of the CDR3 end, with the missing end drawn from the germline J gene. The chain has TRBV20-1 and TRBJ2-7; 9 bases fit TRBD2. CDR1 DFQATT and CDR2 SNEGSKA come from the germline V gene (reference sequence). The CDR3 extends over 13 amino acids. The J segment lost 4 bases and the V segment lost 6 bases, leaving 7 bases of the junction unmatched. CDR3 loop: CSAEREVKYEQYF. The part of the CDR3 DNA that was read is TGCAGTGCAGAGCGGGAGGTGAAGTACGAG.

The CDR3 bases that were read are TGTGCCAGCTCATCTCTAGCGGGGTCCTACAATGAG. Encoded protein: CASSSLAGSYNE. The whole CDR3 sequence is CASSSLAGSYNEQFF. The genes are TRBV18 and TRBJ2-1; TRBD2 matches 9 bases. The read falls 3 residues short of the CDR3 end, and the missing part is taken from the germline J gene. Trimming took 5 bases from V and 1 from J; bases not matched to a gene: 3. The V gene's germline CDR1 is KGHSH and CDR2 LQKENI. The CDR3 length is 15 residues.

In the case of this clone: The CDR3 extends 3 residues past the end of the read, so its final part is completed from the germline J gene. This chain uses TRBV5-5 with TRBJ2-7, with TRBD1 identical over 7 bases. V lost 0 bases and J lost 3; bases outside the gene matches: 3. The CDR3 sequence is 14 residues long. CDR1 is SGHKS, CDR2 YYEKEE, per germline (reference sequence). CDR3 DNA, as far as it was read: TGTGCCAGCAGCTTGGACAGGGGCAGCTACGAG. Its translation: CASSLDRGSYE. The whole CDR3 protein reads CASSLDRGSYEQYF.

Comment on this clone: Read coverage stops 3 residues before the CDR3 terminus; the germline J gene supplies the remainder. The chain carries TRBV20-1 and TRBJ1-5, with D uncertain. There are 15 residues in the CDR3. Trimming cost V 0 bases and J 3 bases, with 12 bases left between them. Looked up from germline, CDR1 is DFQATT and CDR2 is SNEGSKA (reference sequence). The DNA read from the CDR3 is TGCAGTGCTAGAGAGATGGCCACCTTCAATCAGCCC. Protein: CSAREMATFNQP. The CDR3 in its entirety is CSAREMATFNQPQHF.

With regard to this clone: Coverage ceases 3 residues before the CDR3 finishes, and the germline J gene fills in the end. V gene TRBV20-1 combines with J gene TRBJ1-5, with 8 bases matching TRBD1. In germline, CDR1 is DFQATT, CDR2 SNEGSKA (reference sequence). The CDR3 length is 13 residues. The V segment lost 6 bases and the J segment 5 bases; nucleotides outside the gene matches: 6. CDR3 DNA (partial): TGCAGTGCACGGATACAGGGGGATCAGCCC. It is translated as CSARIQGDQP. The full CDR3 protein reads CSARIQGDQPQHF.